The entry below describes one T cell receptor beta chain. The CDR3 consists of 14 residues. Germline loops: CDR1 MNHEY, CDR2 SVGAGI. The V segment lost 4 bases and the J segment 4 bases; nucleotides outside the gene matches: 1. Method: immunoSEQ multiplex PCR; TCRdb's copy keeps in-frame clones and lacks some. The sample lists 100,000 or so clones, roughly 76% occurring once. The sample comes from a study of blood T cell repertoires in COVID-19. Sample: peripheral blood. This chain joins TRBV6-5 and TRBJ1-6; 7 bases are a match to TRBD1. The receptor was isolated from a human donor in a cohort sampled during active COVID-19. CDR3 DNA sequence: TGTGCCAGCAGTTTGGGACAGTATAATTCACCCCTCCACTTT. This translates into CASSLGQYNSPLHF.